Below, 24 T cell receptor beta chains from the same sample are listed, as sequenced in a study of response to subunit inactivated influenza vaccine. TCRdb independently ran MiXCR on the RT-PCR reads; one entry per CDR3 protein. The sample shows over 650,000 distinct CDR3 sequences, approximately 17% of them seen only once. This sample comprised PBMCs from blood, obtained approximately 5 days after vaccination. Every receptor here comes from a man aged 45-65 years who received an inactivated influenza vaccine.

This clonotype showed up just a few times. The chain couples TRBV28 to TRBJ2-1, with 12 nucleotides matching TRBD2. The CDR3 is 17 amino acids. In germline, CDR1 is MDHEN, CDR2 SYDVKM. V was clipped by 6 bases and J by 9 bases; unmatched bases: 15. CDR3 sequence reads: CASSPNPGLAGRGEQFF. As DNA, the CDR3 is TGTGCCAGCAGCCCTAACCCAGGACTAGCGGGAAGAGGTGAGCAGTTCTTC.

CDR3 DNA sequence: TGTGCCAGCTCACCTCGACCGCCAACCGGGGAGCTGTTTTTT. It codes for CASSPRPPTGELFF. The chain combines TRBV18 with TRBJ2-2; D unclear. This CDR3 region has 14 residues. The germline CDR1 and CDR2 sequences are KGHSH and LQKENI. V lost 3 bases and J 5 bases, leaving 10 bases between the germline ends.

The table lists this clonotype with a few counts. This chain links TRBV12-3 or TRBV12-4 with TRBJ1-2, with TRBD1 as a possible D gene (6 bases). This CDR3 is built from 15 residues. V was shortened by 2 bases and J by 4 bases, with 14 bases between the two germline ends. CDR3 region: CASSLSLGGRYGYTF. The CDR3, as DNA: TGTGCCAGCAGTTTAAGTCTAGGGGGTCGCTATGGCTACACCTTC.

This chain joins TRBV7-2 and TRBJ2-5; a weak D match, TRBD1 (5 bases). Germline V CDR1 and CDR2: SGHTA, FQGNSA. Trimming removed 4 bases at V and 2 bases at J, with 14 bases between. This CDR3 contains 15 residues. The CDR3, as DNA: TGTGCCAGCAGCTCCACAGGCAGGCCTCAAGAGACCCAGTACTTC. Amino acid sequence: CASSSTGRPQETQYF.

This clonotype has a handful of counts. The chain couples TRBV20-1 to TRBJ2-7, with 7 bases lining up with TRBD2. CDR3 length: 15 amino acids. V shed 2 bases, J shed 3 bases, and the junction held 10 bases outside the gene matches. The germline CDR1 and CDR2 sequences are DFQATT and SNEGSKA (reference sequence). CDR3 protein: CSARSPSGRYYEQYF. Written as DNA, the CDR3 is TGCAGTGCTAGAAGTCCTAGCGGACGTTACTACGAGCAGTACTTC.

The chain carries TRBV12-3 or TRBV12-4 and TRBJ1-2; 8 positions match TRBD1. The CDR3 spans 17 residues. Trimming removed 6 bases from V and 5 bases from J; junction bases left unmatched: 17. The CDR3 nucleotides read TGTGCCAGCAGAACCGACTCAGGGGGCTGGTCGGCGTATGGCTACACCTTC. Its protein is CASRTDSGGWSAYGYTF.

The V and J genes are TRBV4-1 and TRBJ2-5, with 11 bases aligning to TRBD1. CDR1 is MGHRA, CDR2 YSYEKL, per germline. The V segment lost 0 bases and the J segment 4 bases; nucleotides outside the gene matches: 1. The CDR3 runs to 15 residues. The CDR3 loop reads CASSQDGTGGETQYF. CDR3 sequence (DNA): TGCGCCAGCAGCCAAGACGGGACAGGGGGAGAGACCCAGTACTTC.

This clonotype was picked up a small number of times. This chain joins TRBV13 and TRBJ1-3; 8 bases align to TRBD1. Germline V CDR1 and CDR2: PRHDT, FYEKMQ (reference sequence). V lost 1 base to trimming and J lost 3 bases; unmatched junction nucleotides: 5. The CDR3 has 16 amino acids. This CDR3 is CASSLVDRGGGNTIYF. The CDR3 DNA reads as TGTGCCAGCAGCTTAGTCGACAGGGGAGGTGGAAACACCATATATTTT.

This clonotype was detected a few times. The genes are TRBV9 and TRBJ2-1; D ambiguous. The CDR3 totals 13 residues. Germline CDR1 reads SGDLS; CDR2 reads YYNGEE. Deletions cut 0 bases from V and 9 bases from J, with 10 bases between. DNA of the CDR3: TGTGCCAGCAGCGTAGGCGATCGGAGTGAGCAGTTCTTC. Protein sequence: CASSVGDRSEQFF.

The table lists this clonotype with a few counts. The chain recombines TRBV12-3 or TRBV12-4 with TRBJ1-5; D is possibly TRBD1 (6 bases). Deletions cut 5 bases from V and 3 bases from J, with 17 bases between. The length of the CDR3 is 16 residues. The DNA for the CDR3 is TGTGCCAGCAGTGCCAACTTGGGGGCCCTCAATCAGCCCCAGCATTTT. Translation gives CASSANLGALNQPQHF.

V usage is TRBV28 and J usage is TRBJ1-5; D may be TRBD1 (5 bases). CDR1 and CDR2 from the germline V gene are MDHEN and SYDVKM. CDR3 length: 14 amino acids. Trimming stripped 3 bases from V and 5 bases from J, with 11 bases between. CDR3 DNA: TGTGCCAGCAGTTTCGGGGACCCAGATCAGCCCCAGCATTTT. Protein product: CASSFGDPDQPQHF.

This clonotype was counted between two and nine times. The V gene is TRBV20-1, the J gene TRBJ1-2; 12 bases match TRBD1. V lost 7 bases and J lost 0; bases outside the gene matches: 9. Germline V gives CDR1 DFQATT, CDR2 SNEGSKA (reference sequence). This CDR3 spans 16 amino acids. CDR3 DNA: TGCAGTGGAGCAGGGACAGGGGGCACAGCTAACTATGGCTACACCTTC. It is translated as CSGAGTGGTANYGYTF.

The genes are TRBV7-9 and TRBJ1-3; 7 bases match TRBD1. V lost 1 base, J lost 0 bases, and 3 bases stayed unmatched. Germline V gene data show CDR1 as SEHNR and CDR2 as FQNEAQ (reference sequence). This CDR3 comprises 16 residues. The CDR3 DNA sequence: TGTGCCAGCAGCTTAGAGGGGGCCTACTCTGGAAACACCATATATTTT. This gives the protein CASSLEGAYSGNTIYF. The full variable domain, rest sourced from reference TRBV7-9 and TRBJ1-3, is DTGVSQNPRHKITKRGQNVTFRCDPISEHNRLYWYRQTLGQGPEFLTYFQNEAQLEKSRLLSDRFSAERPKGSFSTLEIQRTEQGDSAMYLCASSLEGAYSGNTIYFGEGSWLTVV.

This chain joins TRBV7-2 and TRBJ1-6, with D possibly TRBD1 on 5 matching bases. Trimming removed 1 base at V and 7 bases at J, with 11 bases between. The CDR3 has 15 residues. Germline CDR1 reads SGHTA; CDR2 reads FQGNSA. CDR3 in DNA: TGTGCCAGCAGCTTAGGTGTTTGGGGGAATTCACCCCTCCACTTT. Amino acids: CASSLGVWGNSPLHF.

The V and J genes are TRBV6-2 or TRBV6-3 and TRBJ1-2, with D hard to call. CDR3 size: 15 residues. V shed 7 bases and J shed 2 bases, with 17 bases lying between them. Per germline, CDR1 MNHEY and CDR2 SVGEGT. The CDR3 loop reads CASTETRHGNYGYTF. The CDR3 region has the DNA TGTGCCAGCACCGAGACGAGACATGGCAACTATGGCTACACCTTC.

About this clonotype: A clone one base away is much larger, so this may be a read error. The chain links TRBV27 to TRBJ2-1; D may be TRBD1 (7 bases). The germline V gene encodes CDR1 MNHEY and CDR2 SMNVEV (reference sequence). CDR3 length: 13 residues. Trimming pared 10 bases from V and 4 bases from J, leaving 14 bases between. For the CDR3, the DNA is TGTGCCATCAGGGGGGACTTTTACAATGAGCAGTTCTTC. Translating it yields CAIRGDFYNEQFF.

J is TRBJ2-1 and V is TRBV7-9; D uncertain. The CDR3 runs 15 residues. Per the germline V gene, CDR1 is SEHNR and CDR2 is FQNEAQ (reference sequence). With 6 bases removed from V and 0 bases from J, the gap between germline ends came to 12 bases. The CDR3 DNA is TGTGCCAGCAGGGCTGGGGTGAGCTCCTACAATGAGCAGTTCTTC. This codes for CASRAGVSSYNEQFF.

This chain joins TRBV7-2 and TRBJ2-7; D perhaps matches TRBD2 (5 bases). In germline, CDR1 is SGHTA, CDR2 FQGNSA. The CDR3 covers 15 residues. V shed 0 bases and J shed 1 base, with 10 bases lying between them. This chain's CDR3 is CASSLALWESYEQYF. CDR3 nucleotides: TGTGCCAGCAGCTTAGCCCTGTGGGAGTCCTACGAGCAGTACTTC. The entire variable domain, with the rest obtained from reference TRBV7-2 and TRBJ2-7, is as follows: GAGVSQSPSNKVTEKGKDVELRCDPISGHTALYWYRQSLGQGLEFLIYFQGNSAPDKSGLPSDRFSAERTGGSVSTLTIQRTQQEDSAVYLCASSLALWESYEQYFGPGTRLTVT.

This clonotype has a handful of counts. The V call is TRBV20-1, the J call TRBJ2-5; 9 bases align to TRBD2. Germline V lookup: CDR1 DFQATT, CDR2 SNEGSKA (reference sequence). This CDR3 spans 16 amino acids. The CDR3: CSAPRPPGLATETQYF. In nucleotides, the CDR3 is TGCAGCGCCCCAAGGCCCCCGGGACTAGCAACGGAGACCCAGTACTTC.

Only a few counts were recorded for this clonotype. The chain uses TRBV5-1 and TRBJ2-2, with 12 bases fitting TRBD2. Germline V CDR1 and CDR2: SGHRS, YFSETQ. V was clipped by 0 bases and J by 6 bases; unmatched bases: 12. This CDR3 has 19 amino acids. CDR3 sequence: CASSLAGLAGSRGAGELFF. DNA for the CDR3: TGCGCCAGCAGCTTGGCCGGACTAGCGGGGAGTCGAGGGGCCGGGGAGCTGTTTTTT.

The gene calls are TRBV4-1 and TRBJ1-5, with TRBD1 matching 9 bases. Trimming took 2 bases from V and 2 from J; bases not matched to a gene: 4. CDR3 length: 16 residues. Germline CDR1 and CDR2: MGHRA and YSYEKL. The CDR3 loop reads CASSQQDRGGNQPQHF. Here the CDR3 DNA reads TGCGCCAGCAGCCAACAGGACAGGGGTGGCAATCAGCCCCAGCATTTT.

The rearrangement uses TRBV12-3 or TRBV12-4 and TRBJ2-1; 8 nucleotides align to TRBD2. The CDR3 spans 15 residues. J lost 4 bases, V lost 3 bases, and 5 bases had no gene match. CDR3 in amino acids: CASSFSGGRYNEQFF. CDR3 sequence (DNA): TGTGCCAGCAGTTTCTCGGGGGGGCGATACAATGAGCAGTTCTTC.

The genes are TRBV29-1 and TRBJ2-6; the D gene is possibly TRBD1 (6 bases). Trimming left V 6 bases short and J 0 bases short, with 15 bases between. CDR3 length equals 16 residues. CDR1 and CDR2 from the germline V gene are SQVTM and ANQGSEA. CDR3 sequence reads: CSVIMTGYSGANVLTF. CDR3 DNA sequence: TGCAGCGTCATCATGACAGGTTACTCTGGGGCCAACGTCCTGACTTTC. Complete variable domain (other parts from reference TRBV29-1 and TRBJ2-6): SAVISQKPSRDICQRGTSLTIQCQVDSQVTMMFWYRQQPGQSLTLIATANQGSEATYESGFVIDKFPISRPNLTFSTLTVSNMSPEDSSIYLCSVIMTGYSGANVLTFGAGSRLTVL.

This clonotype has more than one count but fewer than ten. The rearrangement uses TRBV12-3 or TRBV12-4 and TRBJ2-7, with no clear D. Trimming removed 5 bases at V and 1 base at J, with 15 bases between. CDR3 length: 15 residues. The CDR3 region is CASSPVGFPSYEQYF. CDR3 nucleotides: TGTGCCAGCAGTCCCGTCGGGTTCCCGTCCTACGAGCAGTACTTC.